The clone carrying this TCR beta chain was found a few times. Antigen: not known. Germline V gene lookup returns CDR1 SGHRS and CDR2 YFSETQ. The length of the CDR3 is 14 residues. V was cut by 5 bases and J by 0 bases, with 9 bases left in between. The study recruited healthy Caucasian donors from Russia who were aged about 6 to 95. The data originate from a study of blood T cells in healthy people across ages. The use of a sample-barcoded 5' primer and a J-beta primer mix characterized a second PCR of roughly 6 to 11 cycles. TCRdb re-called the 5' RACE reads with MiXCR, one entry per CDR3 protein. The table has 710,000 or so distinct CDR3 sequences, about a fifth seen once; the top ten hold around a fifth. Findings and caveats of the study: The study found more naive CD4+ cells and higher diversity in long-lived than aged donors.

The TCR sequence derives from a man aged 70-80 years in good health. Source material: blood. The chain uses TRBV5-1 and TRBJ1-3; D possibly corresponds to TRBD1 (5 bases). CDR3 loop: CASSDRDSGNTIYF. The CDR3 bases are TGCGCCAGCAGTGACAGAGACTCTGGAAACACCATATATTTT.